This T cell receptor (beta chain) was observed in a study of T-cell memory formation after mild COVID-19. Study-wide points: The authors did not confirm SARS-CoV-2 specificity of second-wave clones peaking day 37. Contracting clones from day 15 to 85 showed balanced CD4/CD8; later expanders favored CD4+.

TCRdb re-called the 5' RACE reads through MiXCR, storing one row per CDR3 protein. Among approximately 500,000 distinct CDR3 sequences listed, around a quarter were seen once. The V and J ends lost 9 bases and 0 bases respectively, with 11 bases between them. This CDR3 has 14 amino acids. From germline, CDR1 is LNHNV and CDR2 YYDKDF (reference sequence). In regard to this clonotype: Its antigen remains unknown.

The gene calls are TRBV15 and TRBJ1-4; TRBD1 is a possible D gene (5 bases). This receptor was identified in an adult woman who had mild COVID-19 (a few samples of this study predate the infection). Cell type and time point are not known. Sequencing was performed on PBMCs or a T cell subset sorted from them (not recorded which). The CDR3 region has the DNA TGTGCCACGAGGCAGGGTACAACTAATGAAAAACTGTTTTTT. Translated, it gives CATRQGTTNEKLFF.